Included here is one TCR beta chain sequence, with context. This sample was included in a study of T cell responses to AZD1222 COVID-19 vaccine. Assay: immunoSEQ multiplex PCR; the TCRdb copy retains only in-frame clones and omits some. This sample lists about 140,000 clones; its ten largest clones have approximately 2%. This TCR was recovered from an adult in good health. The sequenced material came from peripheral blood.

CDR3 sequence reads: CAWRRWTGENTGELFF. The CDR3 DNA reads as TGTGCCTGGAGACGTTGGACAGGGGAAAACACCGGGGAGCTGTTTTTT. The V call is TRBV30, the J call TRBJ2-2, with 9 bases identical to TRBD1. J gave up 2 bases and V 3 bases, and 7 bases lay outside the gene matches. Germline CDR1 GTSNPN, CDR2 SVGIG (reference sequence). This CDR3 spans 16 amino acids.